Detailed here is one T cell receptor (beta chain). Its antigen is not yet known. No base quality values were provided; no much bigger clone lies one nucleotide off. The sample belongs to a study of cytomegalovirus exposure and HLA in healthy donors (dated by TCRdb to about 2017). Broadly, across the study: According to a later analysis, one platform produced both the 110 or so validation repertoires and the 666 repertoires of the first cohort. In addition to the first cohort of 500 to 850 subjects, a separate validation cohort of approximately 130 different subjects was used. The study combined high-throughput TCR immunosequencing, statistical association of individual TCRs with disease status, and machine learning to predict cytomegalovirus infection status. The study was designed to test whether signatures of past pathogen exposure could be identified by cataloging public T cell receptors.

The library was obtained by the immunoSEQ multiplex PCR assay. Regarding the original processing steps: A statistical classification framework was built to diagnose cytomegalovirus status from the catalog of TCR beta chain sequences. This is the immuneACCESS table as TCRdb keeps it, with only in-frame sequences that have V and J called. A part of the clones is gone; compared with another copy, unresolved V genes explain less than half, and the rest is unexplained. D and trimming come from the DNA, and the V and J calls and clone size come from that table. Recorded for this sample are roughly 64,000 clones; approximately 95% of them occurred a single time. The top ten clonotypes cover 5.5% to 7.5% of the sample. Including the terminal cysteine and phenylalanine, the CDR3 comprises 15 residues. Of the read, only the CDR3 DNA is kept; its 45 bases are in frame from base 1. For CDR1 and CDR2, the germline V gene lists SGDLS and YYNGEE. The germline V and J ends show losses of 0 bases and 3 bases respectively, and no gene match explains 3 bases of the junction.

Broader findings and caveats from the paper: Most TCR sequences were observed very rarely across donors, whereas some public TCRs were present in many individuals. The authors suggested that the approach could potentially be generalized to other disease states and immunological phenotypes. The classifier was reported to diagnose cytomegalovirus status with high specificity and sensitivity in both the original and validation cohorts. In vitro tests confirmed that a few of the cytomegalovirus-associated TCR beta chains recognize cytomegalovirus antigens. The study listed 150 to 200 TCR beta chains as associated with cytomegalovirus. A later analysis found that TCRs clustered in the first cohort also tended to co-occur in the 110 or so validation repertoires, with 94% of cluster scores above 0. The validation cohort had no HLA typing available for a later analysis, so co-occurrence within that cohort was assessed over all 120 or so repertoires.

The donors were included in the validation cohort of some 120 subjects, a group kept apart from the roughly 670-subject first cohort. The rearrangement joined TRBV9 to TRBJ2-1, with 7 bases aligning to TRBD2. Sequencing was done on a sample of PBMCs. This TCR derives from a woman aged 18-29 years in good health and CMV-seropositive. The CDR3 region: CASSVEGLIYNEQFF. DNA sequence: TGTGCCAGCAGCGTAGAGGGACTAATCTACAATGAGCAGTTCTTC.